The 29 T cell receptor beta chains below come from one sample, sequenced in a study of cytomegalovirus exposure and HLA in healthy donors. PCR primers comprised 60 Vbeta and 13 Jbeta primers. Here immunoSEQ multiplex PCR was the method, and the copy in TCRdb shows in-frame clones only, minus some. Of about 190,000 clones in the sample, around 77% were seen once. Source material: PBMCs. These receptor sequences come from a woman aged 18-35 years in good health and CMV-seronegative.

This chain uses TRBV5-1 with TRBJ2-1; TRBD1 agrees at 8 bases. The germline V gene encodes CDR1 SGHRS and CDR2 YFSETQ. V lost 4 bases, J lost 15 bases, and 12 bases stayed unmatched. This CDR3 has 13 amino acids. CDR3 nucleotides: TGCGCCAGCAGCGCCCCAGGGGGCAATGATAGGTTCTTC. Translated, it gives CASSAPGGNDRFF. The full variable domain, in which reference TRBV5-1 and TRBJ2-1 provide the parts outside the CDR3, is KAGVTQTPRYLIKTRGQQVTLSCSPISGHRSVSWYQQTPGQGLQFLFEYFSETQRNKGNFPGRFSGRQFSNSRSEMNVSTLELGDSALYLCASSAPGGNDRFFGPGTRLTVL.

CDR3 in DNA: TGTGCCAGCGGAGGTTCACCTTCCTACGTCTCTGGAAACACCATATATTTT. This gives the protein CASGGSPSYVSGNTIYF. The genes are TRBV9 and TRBJ1-3; no firm D call. CDR3 length equals 17 residues. Trimming took 7 bases from V and 0 from J, leaving 20 bases between them. Germline V gene data show CDR1 as SGDLS and CDR2 as YYNGEE.

The V and J genes are TRBV7-9 and TRBJ2-7; tentative D call: TRBD2 (5 bases). The V gene lost 0 bases and the J gene lost 0 bases, with 6 bases spanning the gap. The CDR3 sequence is 14 residues long. Germline CDR1 reads SEHNR; CDR2 reads FQNEAQ (reference sequence). The CDR3 nucleotides are TGTGCCAGCAGCTTAGCTGGGAGCTCCTACGAGCAGTACTTC. Protein: CASSLAGSSYEQYF.

This sequence joins TRBV6-5 and TRBJ2-7, with TRBD2 identical over 15 bases. Germline lookup yields CDR1 MNHEY and CDR2 SVGAGI. V dropped 6 bases and J dropped 4; count of bases not matched to a gene: 4. CDR3 length equals 15 residues. This CDR3 reads CASRPGTSGRYEQYF. As DNA, the CDR3 is TGTGCCAGCAGGCCAGGGACTAGCGGGAGGTACGAGCAGTACTTC.

This clone has only one observation. The chain combines TRBV6-1 with TRBJ1-2; 9 positions match TRBD1. V gave up 6 bases and J gave up 6 bases; unmatched junction bases: 8. The CDR3 has 14 residues. Germline CDR1 is MNHNS and CDR2 is SASEGT. The CDR3: CASRWTGAKNGYTF. Here the CDR3 DNA reads TGTGCCAGCAGGTGGACAGGGGCGAAAAATGGCTACACCTTC.

V gene TRBV2 combines with J gene TRBJ2-5; a possible D gene is TRBD1 (8 bases). The germline V gene has CDR1 SNHLY and CDR2 FYNNEI. V was pared by 7 bases and J by 5 bases, with 17 bases between. The CDR3 contains 14 residues. CDR3 DNA sequence: TGTGCCAGCACCCGAGGGGGGGACAGGGAGACCCAGTACTTC. Amino acids: CASTRGGDRETQYF.

V gene TRBV19 combines with J gene TRBJ1-6, with D hard to call. This CDR3 region has 14 residues. The V and J ends lost 6 bases and 5 bases respectively, with 11 bases between them. CDR1 is LNHDA, CDR2 SQIVND, per germline (reference sequence). The CDR3 reads CASRSTRNNSPLHF. The CDR3 DNA sequence: TGTGCCAGTAGATCAACACGAAATAATTCACCCCTCCACTTT.

The chain couples TRBV30 to TRBJ1-1, with D unclear. This CDR3 has 14 residues. Germline V gives CDR1 GTSNPN, CDR2 SVGIG (reference sequence). Trimming stripped 1 base from V and 5 bases from J, with 14 bases between. The CDR3 reads CAWSDPRGGTEAFF. Here the CDR3 DNA reads TGTGCCTGGAGTGATCCAAGAGGAGGGACTGAAGCTTTCTTT.

The rearrangement links TRBV15 to TRBJ2-1; D might be TRBD2 (5 bases). CDR3 length: 12 amino acids. Per the germline V gene, CDR1 is LNHNV and CDR2 is YYDKDF (reference sequence). The V end was cut by 6 bases, the J end by 6 bases, with 9 bases between. CDR3 sequence (DNA): TGTGCCACCAGGGGAAGCGGCAATGAGCAGTTCTTC. It codes for CATRGSGNEQFF.

This clone was seen only a few times. The V gene is TRBV4-1, the J gene TRBJ1-2; 7 bases are shared with TRBD1. The CDR3 consists of 17 residues. The V gene end was trimmed by 4 bases and the J gene end by 4 bases; junction bases not matched to a gene: 15. Germline V gives CDR1 MGHRA, CDR2 YSYEKL. This CDR3 is CASSPEAQTGPAYGYTF. In DNA, the CDR3 is TGCGCCAGCAGCCCGGAAGCTCAGACAGGGCCGGCCTATGGCTACACCTTC.

The chain carries TRBV7-9 and TRBJ2-1; 10 bases fit TRBD1. Germline V gives CDR1 SEHNR, CDR2 FQNEAQ (reference sequence). The CDR3 covers 15 residues. V dropped 3 bases and J dropped 2; count of bases not matched to a gene: 1. The CDR3 DNA is TGTGCCAGCAGCTTGACAGGGGGCCCCTACAATGAGCAGTTCTTC. Its protein product is CASSLTGGPYNEQFF.

To note about this clone: Germline and junction disagree at one end, which may indicate a read error. V usage is TRBV5-1 and J usage is TRBJ1-4; 9 bases agree with TRBD1. Germline V gene lookup returns CDR1 SGHRS and CDR2 YFSETQ. This CDR3 spans 12 amino acids. CDR3 residues: CASRETGGLAVF. For the CDR3, the DNA is TGCGCCAGCAGGGAAACAGGGGGCTTGGCGGTTTTT.

The chain couples TRBV28 to TRBJ2-5; D is perhaps TRBD2 (7 bases). Trimming took 3 bases from V and 7 from J, leaving 12 bases between them. The CDR3 runs to 13 residues. Germline V gene data show CDR1 as MDHEN and CDR2 as SYDVKM. The CDR3 region is CASSFGGAPTQYF. CDR3 sequence (DNA): TGTGCCAGCAGTTTTGGGGGGGCGCCGACCCAGTACTTC.

The chain joins TRBV28 to TRBJ1-2; 7 bases line up with TRBD1. The CDR3 has 13 residues. The J segment lost 2 bases and the V segment lost 8 bases, leaving 5 bases of the junction unmatched. Germline CDR1 is MDHEN and CDR2 is SYDVKM. This CDR3 reads CASHEGQNYGYTF. CDR3 sequence (DNA): TGTGCCAGCCACGAGGGACAGAACTATGGCTACACCTTC.

V and J are TRBV7-9 and TRBJ2-3; D possibly corresponds to TRBD2 (6 bases). The germline CDR1 and CDR2 sequences are SEHNR and FQNEAQ (reference sequence). This CDR3 has 16 amino acids. With 6 bases removed from V and 4 bases from J, the gap between germline ends came to 20 bases. This chain's CDR3 is CASRGGTPDAADTQYF. The CDR3 coding sequence is TGTGCCAGCAGAGGCGGGACCCCCGATGCGGCAGATACGCAGTATTTT. Full variable domain (missing parts from reference TRBV7-9 and TRBJ2-3): DTGVSQNPRHKITKRGQNVTFRCDPISEHNRLYWYRQTLGQGPEFLTYFQNEAQLEKSRLLSDRFSAERPKGSFSTLEIQRTEQGDSAMYLCASRGGTPDAADTQYFGPGTRLTVL.

The chain has TRBV11-2 and TRBJ1-1; D gene ambiguous. Between the trimmed V and J ends, which lost 4 bases and 7 bases, there was a span of 19 bases. The CDR3 extends over 15 amino acids. Germline V gene lookup returns CDR1 SGHAT and CDR2 FQNNGV. CDR3 bases: TGTGCCAGCAGCTCCCCCCGGGTGACGACCGGTGAAGCTTTCTTT. It codes for CASSSPRVTTGEAFF.

The genes are TRBV6-1 and TRBJ1-5, with no clear D. Germline values: CDR1 MNHNS, CDR2 SASEGT. The CDR3 runs 14 residues. V lost 10 bases to trimming and J lost 5 bases, with 18 bases between them. Here the CDR3 DNA reads TGTGCCACAACCGGCCAGGAGCGGTATCAGCCCCAGCATTTT. This gives the protein CATTGQERYQPQHF.

CDR3 loop: CASSLAAGGSYGYTF. The CDR3 bases are TGTGCCAGCAGCTTAGCGGCAGGGGGCAGCTATGGCTACACCTTC. V and J are TRBV7-8 and TRBJ1-2; 8 nucleotides line up with TRBD1. The germline V gene encodes CDR1 SGHVS and CDR2 FQNEAQ. The V and J ends lost 0 bases and 4 bases, in that order; junction bases with no gene match: 4. This CDR3 contains 15 residues.

The V call is TRBV30, the J call TRBJ1-4; 8 bases are a match to TRBD1. This CDR3 has 12 residues. CDR1 and CDR2 (germline): GTSNPN, SVGIG (reference sequence). V was pared by 8 bases and J by 5 bases, with 4 bases of the junction left unmatched. CDR3 DNA: TGTGCCGGGCACAGGGGGAATGAAAAACTGTTTTTT. This codes for CAGHRGNEKLFF.

This rearrangement joins TRBV13 to TRBJ2-1, with 10 nucleotides matching TRBD2. Losses at the gene ends were 8 bases for V and 5 bases for J; bases not matched to a gene: 3. Germline values: CDR1 PRHDT, CDR2 FYEKMQ (reference sequence). This CDR3 has 13 amino acids. The CDR3 DNA sequence: TGTGCCAGCGGGACTAGCGTGAACAATGAGCAGTTCTTC. Translating gives CASGTSVNNEQFF.

The chain carries TRBV28 and TRBJ1-1; 9 positions agree with TRBD1. Germline V gives CDR1 MDHEN, CDR2 SYDVKM. The CDR3 spans 20 residues. Germline trimming cut 5 bases from V and 1 base from J; bases unmatched to any gene: 20. The DNA for the CDR3 is TGTGCCAGCAGTCGCCCGGGACAGGGTGCCTTGGGGGTCCCGAACACTGAAGCTTTCTTT. As protein: CASSRPGQGALGVPNTEAFF.

This rearrangement joins TRBV7-9 to TRBJ2-3, with D perhaps TRBD2 (5 bases). V lost 1 base and J lost 1, with 9 bases in between. CDR3 length: 15 amino acids. Per the germline V gene, CDR1 is SEHNR and CDR2 is FQNEAQ (reference sequence). The CDR3 DNA is TGTGCCAGCAGCTTAGTAGCGTCGGGCACAGATACGCAGTATTTT. Protein sequence: CASSLVASGTDTQYF.

The CDR3 DNA reads TGTGCCAGCATCGGGGTCGGGGAGACCCAGTACTTC. Its protein product is CASIGVGETQYF. The J gene is TRBJ2-5, the V gene TRBV6-1; tentatively, D is TRBD2 (5 bases). Germline CDR1 MNHNS, CDR2 SASEGT. Trimming left V 7 bases short and J 5 bases short, with 11 bases between. The CDR3 totals 12 residues.

The gene calls are TRBV9 and TRBJ1-4, with 10 nucleotides matching TRBD1. Germline V gives CDR1 SGDLS, CDR2 YYNGEE. The V and J ends lost 2 bases and 6 bases, in that order; junction bases with no gene match: 7. The CDR3 sequence is 16 residues long. CDR3 DNA: TGTGCCAGCAGCGTGGGGACAGGGGTTTCGTATGAAAAACTGTTTTTT. Translation gives CASSVGTGVSYEKLFF.

The rearrangement uses TRBV27 and TRBJ1-2, with 8 bases aligning to TRBD1. The CDR3 is 14 residues long. After removal of 4 bases from V and 2 bases from J, the junction contained 3 bases not matched to a gene. Germline CDR1 reads MNHEY; CDR2 reads SMNVEV (reference sequence). The CDR3 region has the DNA TGTGCCAGCAGTTCAGGGGGCGAAAACTATGGCTACACCTTC. Residues: CASSSGGENYGYTF.

V usage is TRBV19 and J usage is TRBJ2-3, with TRBD2 identical over 8 bases. The V gene end was trimmed by 4 bases and the J gene end by 4 bases; junction bases not matched to a gene: 7. The CDR3 covers 15 residues. The germline CDR1 and CDR2 sequences are LNHDA and SQIVND (reference sequence). The CDR3 DNA follows: TGTGCCAGTAGTACCAGCGGACTAGCTGCAGATACGCAGTATTTT. It codes for CASSTSGLAADTQYF. The full variable domain, completed using reference TRBV19 and TRBJ2-3, is DGGITQSPKYLFRKEGQNVTLSCEQNLNHDAMYWYRQDPGQGLRLIYYSQIVNDFQKGDIAEGYSVSREKKESFPLTVTSAQKNPTAFYLCASSTSGLAADTQYFGPGTRLTVL.

This chain uses TRBV25-1 with TRBJ1-1; TRBD1 matches 7 bases. V lost 9 bases, J lost 10 bases, and 11 bases stayed unmatched. CDR1 is MGHDK and CDR2 is SYGVNS in the germline V gene. The CDR3 extends over 12 amino acids. CDR3 region: CASNTGVLGAFF. CDR3 DNA: TGTGCCAGTAATACAGGGGTTCTTGGAGCTTTCTTT.

This chain uses TRBV7-6 with TRBJ2-5; no definite D call. This CDR3 is 11 amino acids long. The germline V and J ends were trimmed by 5 bases and 7 bases, with 8 bases remaining between them. Germline CDR1 SGHVS, CDR2 FNYEAQ. CDR3 sequence (DNA): TGTGCCAGCAGCCCCCTACGGACCCAGTACTTC. Translating gives CASSPLRTQYF.

V and J are TRBV7-7 and TRBJ2-2; TRBD2 matches at 10 bases. The CDR3 is made up of 15 amino acids. Germline CDR1 reads SSHAT; CDR2 reads FNYEAQ (reference sequence). Here the CDR3 DNA reads TGTGCTACGGTGCGGCTAGCGGGAGATACCGGGGAGCTGTTTTTT. This sequence encodes CATVRLAGDTGELFF.